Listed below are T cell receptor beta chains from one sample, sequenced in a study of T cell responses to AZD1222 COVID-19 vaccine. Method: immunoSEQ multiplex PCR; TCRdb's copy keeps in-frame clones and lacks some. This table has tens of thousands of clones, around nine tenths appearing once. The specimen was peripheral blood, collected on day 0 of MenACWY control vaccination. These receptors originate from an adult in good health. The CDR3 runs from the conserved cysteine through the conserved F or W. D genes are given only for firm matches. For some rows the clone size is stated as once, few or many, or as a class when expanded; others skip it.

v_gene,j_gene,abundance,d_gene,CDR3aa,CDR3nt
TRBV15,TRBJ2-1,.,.,CATSRVRGNEQFF,TGTGCCACCAGCAGAGTCAGGGGCAATGAGCAGTTCTTC
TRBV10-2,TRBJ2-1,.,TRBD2,CASREAGGNNEQFF,TGCGCCAGCAGGGAAGCGGGGGGAAACAATGAGCAGTTCTTC
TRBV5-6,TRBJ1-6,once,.,CASSLEAGASPLHF,TGTGCCAGCAGCTTGGAGGCAGGGGCCTCACCCCTCCACTTT
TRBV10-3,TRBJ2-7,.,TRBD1,CAIRTGAGHEQYF,TGTGCCATCAGGACAGGGGCGGGCCACGAGCAGTACTTC
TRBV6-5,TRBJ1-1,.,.,CASSYGGWTEAFF,TGTGCCAGCAGTTACGGAGGGTGGACTGAAGCTTTCTTT
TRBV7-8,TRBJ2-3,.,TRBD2,CASSLALIGSGGPLYTQYF,TGTGCCAGCAGCTTAGCGCTCATTGGTAGCGGGGGACCATTGTATACGCAGTATTTT
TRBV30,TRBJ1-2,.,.,CAWNLEGPYGYTF,TGTGCCTGGAATCTAGAGGGCCCCTATGGCTACACCTTC
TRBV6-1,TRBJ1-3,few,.,CASSEEAGTPGNTIYF,TGTGCCAGCAGTGAAGAAGCCGGGACACCAGGAAACACCATATATTTT
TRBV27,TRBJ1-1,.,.,CASSLSPTRNTEAFF,TGTGCCAGCAGTTTAAGTCCAACCCGGAACACTGAAGCTTTCTTT
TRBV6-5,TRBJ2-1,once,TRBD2,CASRERGGLGNEQFF,TGTGCCAGCAGAGAGCGGGGGGGCCTGGGCAATGAGCAGTTCTTC
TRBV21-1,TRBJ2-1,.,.,CASSKDGTSAYNEQFF,TGTGCCAGCAGCAAAGACGGGACTAGCGCCTACAATGAGCAGTTCTTC
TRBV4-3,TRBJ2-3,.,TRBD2,CASSQKGGLAGSDTQYF,TGCGCCAGCAGCCAAAAAGGGGGACTAGCGGGGTCAGATACGCAGTATTTT
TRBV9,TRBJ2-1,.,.,CASSVVPGEDEQFF,TGTGCCAGCAGCGTAGTTCCAGGGGAGGATGAGCAGTTCTTC
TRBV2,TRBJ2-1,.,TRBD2,CASRRTSGGVYNEQFF,TGTGCCAGCAGAAGGACTAGCGGGGGGGTATACAATGAGCAGTTCTTC
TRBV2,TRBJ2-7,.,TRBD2,CASRGPQSGGAFLREQYF,TGTGCCAGCAGAGGCCCCCAGAGCGGGGGGGCCTTTCTTCGCGAGCAGTACTTC
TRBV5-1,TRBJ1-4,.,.,CASSFGGSNEKLFF,TGCGCCAGCAGCTTCGGGGGGTCTAATGAAAAACTGTTTTTT
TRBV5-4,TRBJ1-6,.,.,CASSLGQTNSPLHF,TGTGCCAGCAGCTTAGGACAAACTAATTCACCCCTCCACTTT
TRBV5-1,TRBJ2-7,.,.,CASSLAQGGPYEQYF,TGCGCCAGCAGCTTGGCCCAGGGGGGGCCCTACGAGCAGTACTTC
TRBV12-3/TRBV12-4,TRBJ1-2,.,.,CASTPTLGGYTF,TGTGCCAGCACCCCTACCTTAGGTGGCTACACCTTC
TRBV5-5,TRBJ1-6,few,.,CASSLEADSYNSPLHF,TGTGCCAGCAGCTTGGAGGCGGATTCCTATAATTCACCCCTCCACTTT
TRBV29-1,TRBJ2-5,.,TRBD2,CSVGLAARETQYF,TGCAGCGTCGGACTAGCGGCTAGGGAGACCCAGTACTTC
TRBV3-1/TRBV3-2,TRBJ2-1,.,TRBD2,CASSHAIAGGPHNEQFF,TGTGCCAGCAGCCACGCTATAGCGGGGGGGCCTCACAATGAGCAGTTCTTC
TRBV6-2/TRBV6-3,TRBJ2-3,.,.,CASSYALAVTDTQYF,TGTGCCAGCAGTTATGCCCTAGCAGTGACAGATACGCAGTATTTT
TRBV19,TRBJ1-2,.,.,CASSVVTAGYTF,TGTGCCAGTAGTGTCGTTACAGCCGGCTACACCTTC
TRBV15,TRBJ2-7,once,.,CATSRDLGSSYEQYF,TGTGCCACCAGCAGAGATCTGGGTAGCTCCTACGAGCAGTACTTC
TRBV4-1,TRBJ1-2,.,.,CASSHAGAVYGYTF,TGCGCCAGCAGCCATGCAGGGGCGGTCTATGGCTACACCTTC
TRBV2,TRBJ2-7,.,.,CASGGGGSYEQYF,TGTGCCAGCGGAGGAGGGGGATCGTACGAGCAGTACTTC
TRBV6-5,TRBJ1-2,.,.,CASSYSEGGYGYTF,TGTGCCAGCAGTTACTCGGAAGGGGGCTATGGCTACACCTTC
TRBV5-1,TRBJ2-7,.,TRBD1,CASSLYAGQGSYEQYF,TGCGCCAGCAGCTTGTATGCGGGACAGGGCTCCTACGAGCAGTACTTC
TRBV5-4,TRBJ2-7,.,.,CASSLGGVSSYEQYF,TGTGCCAGCAGCTTGGGCGGGGTGAGCTCCTACGAGCAGTACTTC
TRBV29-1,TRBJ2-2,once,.,CSAGNTGELFF,TGCAGCGCCGGTAACACCGGGGAGCTGTTTTTT
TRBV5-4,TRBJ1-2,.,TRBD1,CASSNTGGQGGYGYTF,TGTGCCAGCAGCAACACCGGTGGACAGGGGGGTTATGGCTACACCTTC
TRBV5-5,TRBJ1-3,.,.,CASSLEGSTGNTIYF,TGTGCCAGCAGCTTGGAGGGGAGTACTGGGAACACCATATATTTT
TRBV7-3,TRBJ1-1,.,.,CASSPGASALEAFF,TGTGCCAGCAGCCCCGGGGCCTCCGCCCTAGAAGCTTTCTTT
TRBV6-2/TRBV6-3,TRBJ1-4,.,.,CASSLREEEKLFF,TGTGCCAGCAGCCTAAGAGAGGAGGAAAAACTGTTTTTT
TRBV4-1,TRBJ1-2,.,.,CASSQDLQARRGYTF,TGCGCCAGCAGCCAAGATCTCCAGGCCCGGCGGGGCTACACCTTC
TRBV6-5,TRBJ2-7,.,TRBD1,CASLVRQGSYEQYF,TGTGCCAGCCTAGTTAGACAGGGCTCCTACGAGCAGTACTTC
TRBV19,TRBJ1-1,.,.,CASSPQSRPNTEAFF,TGTGCCAGTAGTCCACAGTCGCGGCCGAACACTGAAGCTTTCTTT
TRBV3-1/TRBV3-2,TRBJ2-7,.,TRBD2,CASSPRLAGSSYEQYF,TGTGCCAGCAGCCCTCGACTAGCGGGGAGCTCCTACGAGCAGTACTTC
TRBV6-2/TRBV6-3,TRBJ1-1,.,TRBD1,CASSYPPGTGGMGAFF,TGTGCCAGCAGTTACCCCCCTGGGACAGGGGGCATGGGGGCTTTCTTT
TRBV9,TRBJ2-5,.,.,CASSAIQLALETQYF,TGTGCCAGCAGCGCGATCCAACTAGCTTTGGAGACCCAGTACTTC
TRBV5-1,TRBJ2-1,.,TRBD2,CASSLLAGASYNEQFF,TGCGCCAGCAGCTTACTAGCGGGGGCCTCCTACAATGAGCAGTTCTTC
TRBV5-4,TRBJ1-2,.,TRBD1,CASSLWEGAGGYTF,TGTGCCAGCAGCTTGTGGGAGGGGGCGGGCGGCTACACCTTC
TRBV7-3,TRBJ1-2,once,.,CASSLEGSLGGYTF,TGTGCCAGCAGCTTAGAAGGGTCCTTAGGTGGCTACACCTTC
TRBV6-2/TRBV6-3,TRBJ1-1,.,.,CASSHTGSNTEAFF,TGTGCCAGCAGTCACACAGGGTCGAACACTGAAGCTTTCTTT